This T cell receptor beta chain was profiled in a study of blood T cells in healthy people across ages. Combining a sample-barcoded 5' primer with a J-beta primer mix, a second PCR ran for roughly 7 to 12 cycles. TCRdb re-called the 5' RACE reads with MiXCR, one entry per CDR3 protein. The sample records 540,000 or so distinct CDR3 sequences, around 48% being singletons. Germline CDR1 reads SGHTS; CDR2 reads YDEGEE. This CDR3 is built from 13 residues. Trimming shortened V by 5 bases and J by 10 bases, and 18 bases separated the two germline ends. Sequenced: blood. V gene TRBV5-8 combines with J gene TRBJ1-1; D ambiguous. The clonotype comes from a man older than 75 in good health. This chain's CDR3 is CASSQEAGGVAFF. DNA for the CDR3: TGTGCCAGCAGTCAAGAGGCGGGAGGAGTAGCTTTCTTT.